The sequence of this T cell receptor beta chain was determined in a study of OX40 agonist ivuxolimab in advanced cancers. Sequencing was performed with immunoSEQ multiplex PCR; in TCRdb, only in-frame clones are kept and a portion is missing. The sample shows around 70,000 clones, roughly 87% of them seen only once. As concerns this clone: Mismatch with germline at one junction end may stem from a read error.

This receptor was obtained from an adult with an advanced solid tumor such as melanoma, head and neck, liver or kidney cancer. Sequencing was performed on CD4+ or CD8+ T cells sorted from blood, taken in a trial of the OX40 agonist ivuxolimab.

DNA of the CDR3: TGTGCCAGCAGTTTGTGGCAGAACTATGGCCACACCTTC. Translation: CASSLWQNYGHTF. The gene calls are TRBV28 and TRBJ1-2; unclear D gene. Germline assignment: CDR1 MDHEN and CDR2 SYDVKM. This CDR3 has 13 amino acids.